This TCR beta chain was obtained from a study of shared clonotypes between healthy human individuals. This clone came up once. The CDR3 consists of 16 residues. CDR1 and CDR2 (germline): SEHNR, FQNEAQ (reference sequence). The trim removed 0 bases at V and 3 bases at J, leaving 6 bases unmatched. This table comes from immunoSEQ multiplex PCR, and its TCRdb copy is limited to in-frame clones, with some not included. The top ten hold about 0.39% of the sample, which has millions of clones, over 85% seen once. Sequenced: naive CD4+ T cells from PBMCs. The subset denotes: CD45RA+ positively selected. The V and J genes are TRBV7-9 and TRBJ1-1; 8 nucleotides match TRBD1. The origin of this receptor is a man younger than 30 in good health. Some clones in this sample may be carry-over from other donors' samples. The CDR3 loop reads CASSLARTGFDTEAFF. DNA for the CDR3: TGTGCCAGCAGCTTAGCGAGGACAGGGTTCGACACTGAAGCTTTCTTT.